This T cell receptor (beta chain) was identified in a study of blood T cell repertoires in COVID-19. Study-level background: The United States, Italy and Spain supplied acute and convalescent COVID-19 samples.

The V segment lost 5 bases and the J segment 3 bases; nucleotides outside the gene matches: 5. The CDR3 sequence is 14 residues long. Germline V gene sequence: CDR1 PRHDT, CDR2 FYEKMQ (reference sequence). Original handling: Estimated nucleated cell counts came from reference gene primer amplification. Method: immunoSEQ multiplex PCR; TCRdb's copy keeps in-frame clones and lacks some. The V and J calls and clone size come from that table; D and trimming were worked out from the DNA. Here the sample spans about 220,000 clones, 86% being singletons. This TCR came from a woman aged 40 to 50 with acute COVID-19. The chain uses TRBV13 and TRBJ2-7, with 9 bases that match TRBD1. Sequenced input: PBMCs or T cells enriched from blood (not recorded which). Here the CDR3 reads CASSQYRGHYEQYV. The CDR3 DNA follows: TGTGCCAGCAGCCAATACAGGGGGCACTACGAGCAGTACGTC.